This T cell receptor (beta chain) was retrieved from a study of blood T cell repertoires in COVID-19. Generated by immunoSEQ multiplex PCR, the TCRdb table keeps only in-frame clones and is missing some. Among tens of thousands of clones, roughly 90% were seen once, and the ten largest hold 10% to 15%. From germline, CDR1 is LGHNA and CDR2 YNFKEQ. The CDR3 loop spans 15 amino acids. With 0 bases removed from V and 2 bases from J, the gap between germline ends came to 9 bases. The sequence came from a man older than 75 with acute or convalescent COVID-19. The V call is TRBV4-2, the J call TRBJ2-3; D is ambiguous. Sequenced: peripheral blood. The CDR3 DNA sequence: TGTGCCAGCAGCCAAGATAGGCGGCTCACAGATACGCAGTATTTT. It specifies CASSQDRRLTDTQYF.